This is a list of T cell receptor beta chains from one sample in a study of PD-1 blockade in classical Hodgkin lymphoma. TCRdb's copy holds only in-frame clones and misses some; the assay was immunoSEQ multiplex PCR. This sample yields under 35,000 clones, of which 88% are seen a single time; roughly 1.2% belongs to the top ten. Sequencing used CD4+ T cells from blood. Receptor source: a human donor with classical Hodgkin lymphoma. Each CDR3 is given with its conserved first and last residue. Each record gives: D gene, J gene, clone size, V gene, CDR3 DNA, CDR3 protein. A D gene is named only where the DNA matches it firmly. Expanded clones get a size class; other rows say once, few or many, or leave the size out.

>TRBD1|TRBJ1-2|-|TRBV6-5
TGTGCCAGCAGTTACGGGACAGGCGGGCTAGGTGGCTACACCTTC
CASSYGTGGLGGYTF
>TRBD1|TRBJ1-2|-|TRBV7-9
TGTGCCGGCAGCTTAGGTCCGGGACAGGCCCCCCATGGCTACACCTTC
CAGSLGPGQAPHGYTF
>-|TRBJ1-5|-|TRBV9
TGTGCCAGCAGCCCCCCGGGGCCCTCCGACAATCAGCCCCAGCATTTT
CASSPPGPSDNQPQHF
>-|TRBJ2-2|-|TRBV10-3
TGTGCCATCAGTGCCTTAGGGGTTTCCGGGGAGCTGTTTTTT
CAISALGVSGELFF
>TRBD2|TRBJ2-2|-|TRBV5-1
TGCGCCAGCAGCTCCGGACTAGCGGGGGGAACCGGGGAGCTGTTTTTT
CASSSGLAGGTGELFF
>-|TRBJ2-1|-|TRBV10-3
TGTGCCATCAGTGAGTCGACGGGGAGCTCCTACAATGAGCAGTTCTTC
CAISESTGSSYNEQFF
>TRBD1|TRBJ1-1|-|TRBV6-1
TGTGCCAGCACCCCCGGGACAGCGGGTACTGAAGCTTTCTTT
CASTPGTAGTEAFF
>-|TRBJ2-7|-|TRBV7-9
TGTGCCAGCAGCTTAGTACGGGCTGTGGAGCAGTACTTC
CASSLVRAVEQYF
>TRBD1|TRBJ2-7|-|TRBV5-1
TGCGCCAGCAGCTTGGGACAGGGGGACGACGAGCAGTACTTC
CASSLGQGDDEQYF
>-|TRBJ1-2|few|TRBV11-2
TGTGCCAGCAGCACGCTGCAGGGGTCCTATGGCTACACCTTC
CASSTLQGSYGYTF
>-|TRBJ1-1|-|TRBV15
TGTGCCACCAGCAAAACTTGGCAGGGTACTGAAGCTTTCTTT
CATSKTWQGTEAFF
>-|TRBJ2-5|-|TRBV2
TGTGCCAGCAGTGAAGCGGGAGGGGGCGAGACCCAGTACTTC
CASSEAGGGETQYF
>-|TRBJ1-4|-|TRBV6-5
TGTGCCAGCAGTTACTCGCCGGGACGGAATGAAAAACTGTTTTTT
CASSYSPGRNEKLFF
>-|TRBJ1-2|few|TRBV5-4
TGTGCCAGCAGCTCCGTGGCGCGAGGCTACACCTTC
CASSSVARGYTF
>-|TRBJ2-1|-|TRBV28
TGTGCCAGCAGTTCCGGGGCGTCCCTACCCTCCATGGGGTCCAATGAGCAGTTCTTC
CASSSGASLPSMGSNEQFF
>TRBD1|TRBJ1-5|-|TRBV6-5
TGTGCCAGCAGACGACAGGGAGGGGACAATCAGCCCCAGCATTTT
CASRRQGGDNQPQHF
>-|TRBJ1-2|-|TRBV9
TGTGCCAGCAGCGCCACGGGGGGGCCCTATGGCTACACCTTC
CASSATGGPYGYTF
>TRBD1|TRBJ2-2|-|TRBV7-9
TGTGCCAGCAGCGCAGGACAGGGGTTGAGCGAGGAGCTGTTTTTT
CASSAGQGLSEELFF
>-|TRBJ1-1|few|TRBV7-9
TGTGCCAGCTCCAGGGACACTGAAGCTTTCTTT
CASSRDTEAFF
>-|TRBJ2-3|-|TRBV2
TGTGCCAGCAGTGACAGGGTCGGCACAGATACGCAGTATTTT
CASSDRVGTDTQYF
>TRBD1|TRBJ2-5|-|TRBV7-6
TGTGCCAGCAGCTTGCGCCCAGGGGGCCAAGAGACCCAGTACTTC
CASSLRPGGQETQYF
>-|TRBJ2-5|-|TRBV6-6
TGTGCCAGCAGTAGGGCCCAGGAAGAGACCCAGTACTTC
CASSRAQEETQYF
>-|TRBJ2-1|-|TRBV4-1
TGCGCCAGCAGCCAGTACCCCAGGGGTGAGCAGTTCTTC
CASSQYPRGEQFF
>-|TRBJ2-5|-|TRBV15
TGTGCCACCAGCAGAGGACAAGGGGTGGACGAGACCCAGTACTTC
CATSRGQGVDETQYF
>-|TRBJ2-6|-|TRBV5-1
TGCGCCAGCAGCGTAACAGGGAATCGTCCGGCTGGGGCCAACGTCCTGACTTTC
CASSVTGNRPAGANVLTF
>TRBD1|TRBJ1-2|-|TRBV7-9
TGTGCCAGCAGCTTAGCAGGGACAGGGCACTATGGCTACACCTTC
CASSLAGTGHYGYTF
>TRBD1|TRBJ1-1|-|TRBV6-5
TGTGCCAGCAGTTACACAGGGGGCACTGAAGCTTTCTTT
CASSYTGGTEAFF
>-|TRBJ2-7|-|TRBV27
TGTGCCAGTGGTAGGCCCTACGAGCAGTACTTC
CASGRPYEQYF
>-|TRBJ1-2|-|TRBV5-8
TGTGCCGGCAGGGGACCTTACTATGGCTACACCTTC
CAGRGPYYGYTF
>-|TRBJ2-7|few|TRBV5-5
TGTGCCAGCAGCCACGACAGTGGACCCTACGAGCAGTACTTC
CASSHDSGPYEQYF
>-|TRBJ2-6|-|TRBV5-4
TGTGCCAGCACCTTAGGGGGGCCTTCTGGGGCCAACGTCCTGACTTTC
CASTLGGPSGANVLTF
>-|TRBJ2-5|once|TRBV5-1
TGTGCCAGCAGCTTGAAGGGTGGGGAGACCCAGTACTTC
CASSLKGGETQYF
>-|TRBJ1-5|-|TRBV15
TGTGCCACCAGCAGAGATAACCTTCCCCAGCATTTT
CATSRDNLPQHF
>-|TRBJ2-1|once|TRBV7-9
TGTGCCAGCAAAACTTTAGGGACCTCTCGTCATGATGAGCAGTTCTTC
CASKTLGTSRHDEQFF
>TRBD2|TRBJ2-1|-|TRBV29-1
TGCAGCGTTGTAGGCGGGAGGGGATACAATGAGCAGTTCTTC
CSVVGGRGYNEQFF
>-|TRBJ2-5|-|TRBV11-3
TGTGCCAGCAGCGGGATAACAGAAGACCAGTACTTC
CASSGITEDQYF
>-|TRBJ2-7|-|TRBV7-9
TGTGCCAGCAGGGGCAGGGGCTACGAGCAGTACTTC
CASRGRGYEQYF
>-|TRBJ2-1|few|TRBV7-3
TGTGCCAGCAGCTTAAGTGGGGCGGTTCACAATGAGCAGTTCTTC
CASSLSGAVHNEQFF
>-|TRBJ1-1|-|TRBV10-3
TGTGCCATCAGTGCAGGGGAGATCGGAGCTTTCTTT
CAISAGEIGAFF
>-|TRBJ1-1|-|TRBV6-1
TGTGCCAGCAGTGAGGGGCAGGCATCACGGGCTTTCTTT
CASSEGQASRAFF
>-|TRBJ1-3|-|TRBV18
TGTGCCAGCTCACCCCCCGGGTCTGGATGGTTGTCTTTT
CASSPPGSGWLSF
>-|TRBJ2-6|-|TRBV27
TGTGCCAGCAGTTTAATTAGGTCAGGGGCCAACGTCCTGACTTTC
CASSLIRSGANVLTF
>-|TRBJ2-5|-|TRBV11-2
TGTGCCAGCAGCCCCGGGGCAGGGGGGGAGACCCAGTACTTC
CASSPGAGGETQYF
>-|TRBJ2-5|-|TRBV5-1
TGCGCCAGCAGCGGACAAGAGACCCAGTACTTC
CASSGQETQYF
>-|TRBJ1-3|-|TRBV7-9
TGTGCCAGCAGCTTAAGAACAGCTTCCTCTGGAAACACCATATATTTT
CASSLRTASSGNTIYF
>-|TRBJ2-2|-|TRBV7-9
TGTGCCAGCAGCTTAGCTGAGGTCCACACCGGGGAGCTGTTTTTT
CASSLAEVHTGELFF
>-|TRBJ1-3|-|TRBV30
TGTGCCTGGATTCTCAATAGTCAGGCTGGAAACACCATATATTTT
CAWILNSQAGNTIYF
>-|TRBJ2-7|-|TRBV18
TGTGCCAGCTCACCATCTCCCAACGAGCAGTACTTC
CASSPSPNEQYF
>TRBD2|TRBJ2-4|-|TRBV5-1
TGCGCCAGCAGCTTGGAATTAGCGGGCGGGGGGGAAAACATTCAGTACTTC
CASSLELAGGGENIQYF
>-|TRBJ2-2|-|TRBV2
TGTGCCAGCAGTCTTACCGGCCACCGGGGAACCGGGGAGCTGTTTTTT
CASSLTGHRGTGELFF
>-|TRBJ2-1|-|TRBV13
TGTGCCAGCAGCTTAGGTCCCGAGGGTGAGCAGTTCTTC
CASSLGPEGEQFF
>-|TRBJ2-1|-|TRBV4-1
TGCGCCAGCAGCCGAGGGGAGGTGGGGTACAATGAGCAGTTCTTC
CASSRGEVGYNEQFF
>-|TRBJ1-2|-|TRBV5-1
TGCGCCAGCAGATACGACAGACTCCCGTCGGGCTACACCTTC
CASRYDRLPSGYTF
>-|TRBJ2-5|-|TRBV2
TGTGCCAGCAGGGTAGAGACCCAGTACTTC
CASRVETQYF
>-|TRBJ2-3|-|TRBV9
TGTGCCAGCAGCGTAGTTGGGGGTACGCAGTATTTT
CASSVVGGTQYF
>TRBD1|TRBJ2-2|once|TRBV5-1
TGCGCCAGCAGCCCGGGACAGGGCGTCACCGGGGAGCTGTTTTTT
CASSPGQGVTGELFF
>-|TRBJ1-1|once|TRBV2
TGTGCCAGCAGTGGTACCACGGGAGGAACTGAAGCTTTCTTT
CASSGTTGGTEAFF